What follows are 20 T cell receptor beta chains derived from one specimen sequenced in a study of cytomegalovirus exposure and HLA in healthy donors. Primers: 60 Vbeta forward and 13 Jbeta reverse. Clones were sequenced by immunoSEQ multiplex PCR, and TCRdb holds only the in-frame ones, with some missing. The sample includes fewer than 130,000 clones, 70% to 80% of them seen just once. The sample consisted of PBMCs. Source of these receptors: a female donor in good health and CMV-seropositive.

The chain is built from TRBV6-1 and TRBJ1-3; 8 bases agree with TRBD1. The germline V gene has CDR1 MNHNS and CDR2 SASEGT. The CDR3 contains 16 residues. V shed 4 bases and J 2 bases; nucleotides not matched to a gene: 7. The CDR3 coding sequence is TGTGCCAGCAGTGGCCACAGGGGGTCCGCTGGAAACACCATATATTTT. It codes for CASSGHRGSAGNTIYF.

DNA for the CDR3: TGTGCCAGCAGCTTGGGGACTAGCGGGGGGCAAGAGACCCAGTACTTC. Amino acid sequence: CASSLGTSGGQETQYF. This sequence joins TRBV11-3 and TRBJ2-5; 15 bases map to TRBD2. The CDR3 length is 16 residues. J gave up 2 bases and V 3 bases, and 1 base lay outside the gene matches. The germline V gene has CDR1 SGHNT and CDR2 YENEEA.

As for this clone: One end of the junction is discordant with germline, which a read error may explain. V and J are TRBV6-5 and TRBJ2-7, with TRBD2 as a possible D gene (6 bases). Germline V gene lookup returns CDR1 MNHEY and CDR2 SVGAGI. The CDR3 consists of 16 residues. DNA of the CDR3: TGTGCCAGCACTTACGACCCGCCCGGAGGGATCAACGAGCAGTACTTC. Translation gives CASTYDPPGGINEQYF.

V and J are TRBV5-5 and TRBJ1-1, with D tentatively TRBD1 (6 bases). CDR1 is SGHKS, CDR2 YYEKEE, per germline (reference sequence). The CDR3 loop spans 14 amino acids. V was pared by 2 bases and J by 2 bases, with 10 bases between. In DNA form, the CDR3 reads TGTGCCAGCAGCTTCTGGGACACAAACACTGAAGCTTTCTTT. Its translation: CASSFWDTNTEAFF.

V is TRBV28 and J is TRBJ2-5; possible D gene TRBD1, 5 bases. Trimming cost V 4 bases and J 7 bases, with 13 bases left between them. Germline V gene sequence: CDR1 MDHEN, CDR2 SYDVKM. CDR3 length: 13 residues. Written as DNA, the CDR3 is TGTGCCAGCAGTTCACCTCCCCAGGGGACCCAGTACTTC. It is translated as CASSSPPQGTQYF.

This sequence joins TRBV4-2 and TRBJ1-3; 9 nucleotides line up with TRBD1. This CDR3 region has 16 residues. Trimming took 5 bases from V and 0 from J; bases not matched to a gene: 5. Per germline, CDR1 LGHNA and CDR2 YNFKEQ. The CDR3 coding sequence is TGTGCCAGCAGCACGGGACAGGGCAGCTCTGGAAACACCATATATTTT. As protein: CASSTGQGSSGNTIYF.

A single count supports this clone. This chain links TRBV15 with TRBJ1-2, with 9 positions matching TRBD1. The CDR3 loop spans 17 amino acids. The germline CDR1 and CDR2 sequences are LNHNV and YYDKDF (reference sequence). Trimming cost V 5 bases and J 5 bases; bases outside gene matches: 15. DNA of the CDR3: TGTGCCACCAGCGGACCCCTAGTGGACAGGGGCCTGTATGGCTACACCTTC. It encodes CATSGPLVDRGLYGYTF.

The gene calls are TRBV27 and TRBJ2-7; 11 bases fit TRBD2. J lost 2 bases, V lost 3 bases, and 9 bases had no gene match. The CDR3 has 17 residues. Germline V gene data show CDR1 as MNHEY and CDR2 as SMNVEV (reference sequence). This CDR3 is CASSFTLAGGPPYEQYF. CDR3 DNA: TGTGCCAGCAGTTTCACCTTAGCGGGAGGGCCGCCCTACGAGCAGTACTTC.

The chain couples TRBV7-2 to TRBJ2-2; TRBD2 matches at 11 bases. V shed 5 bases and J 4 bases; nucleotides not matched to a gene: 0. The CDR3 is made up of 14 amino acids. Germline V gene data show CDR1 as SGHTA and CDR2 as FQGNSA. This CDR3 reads CASSGLAGTGELFF. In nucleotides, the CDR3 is TGTGCCAGCAGCGGACTAGCGGGCACCGGGGAGCTGTTTTTT. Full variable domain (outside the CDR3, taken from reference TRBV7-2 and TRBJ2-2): GAGVSQSPSNKVTEKGKDVELRCDPISGHTALYWYRQSLGQGLEFLIYFQGNSAPDKSGLPSDRFSAERTGGSVSTLTIQRTQQEDSAVYLCASSGLAGTGELFFGEGSRLTVL.

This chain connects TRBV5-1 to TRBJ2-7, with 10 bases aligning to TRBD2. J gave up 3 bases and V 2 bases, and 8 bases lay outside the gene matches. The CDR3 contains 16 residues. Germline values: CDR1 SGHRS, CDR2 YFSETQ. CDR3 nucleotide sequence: TGCGCCAGCAGCTTTAGAGCGGGAGGGGGGGGCTACGAGCAGTACTTC. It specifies CASSFRAGGGGYEQYF.

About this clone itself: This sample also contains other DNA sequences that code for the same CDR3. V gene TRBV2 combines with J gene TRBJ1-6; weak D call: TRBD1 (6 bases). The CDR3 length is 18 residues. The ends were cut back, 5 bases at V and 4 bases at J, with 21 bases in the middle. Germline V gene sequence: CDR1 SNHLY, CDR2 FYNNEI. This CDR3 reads CASSYKTGYSSYNSPLHF. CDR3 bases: TGTGCCAGCAGTTATAAGACAGGATATAGCTCTTATAATTCACCCCTCCACTTT.

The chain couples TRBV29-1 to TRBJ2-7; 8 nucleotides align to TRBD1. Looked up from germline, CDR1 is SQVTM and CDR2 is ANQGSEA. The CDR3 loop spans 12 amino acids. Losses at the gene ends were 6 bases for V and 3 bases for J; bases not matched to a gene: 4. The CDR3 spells CSVGQGLYEQYF. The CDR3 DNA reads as TGCAGCGTCGGACAGGGCCTCTACGAGCAGTACTTC.

CDR3 residues: CASSVAGFSNSGNTIYF. The CDR3 DNA reads TGTGCCAGCAGCGTAGCGGGGTTCTCAAACTCTGGAAACACCATATATTTT. The chain employs TRBV9 and TRBJ1-3; unclear D gene. Trimming stripped 0 bases from V and 0 bases from J, with 13 bases between. This CDR3 spans 17 amino acids. Germline V lookup: CDR1 SGDLS, CDR2 YYNGEE. Filled out from reference TRBV9 and TRBJ1-3, the complete variable domain reads DSGVTQTPKHLITATGQRVTLRCSPRSGDLSVYWYQQSLDQGLQFLIQYYNGEERAKGNILERFSAQQFPDLHSELNLSSLELGDSALYFCASSVAGFSNSGNTIYFGEGSWLTVV.

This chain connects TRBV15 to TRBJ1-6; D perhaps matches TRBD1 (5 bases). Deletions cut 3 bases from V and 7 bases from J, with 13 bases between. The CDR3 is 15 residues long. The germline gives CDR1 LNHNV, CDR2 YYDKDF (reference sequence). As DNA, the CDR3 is TGTGCCACCAGCAGGGACAAAAAAGGGAATTCACCCCTCCACTTT. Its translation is CATSRDKKGNSPLHF.

Here the CDR3 reads CASSFDREDQPQHF. In DNA, the CDR3 is TGTGCCAGCAGTTTTGATAGGGAGGATCAGCCCCAGCATTTT. This chain joins TRBV28 and TRBJ1-5; unclear D gene. There are 14 residues in the CDR3. Per germline, CDR1 MDHEN and CDR2 SYDVKM. Trimming took off 3 bases at V and 5 bases at J, with 11 bases between the two ends.

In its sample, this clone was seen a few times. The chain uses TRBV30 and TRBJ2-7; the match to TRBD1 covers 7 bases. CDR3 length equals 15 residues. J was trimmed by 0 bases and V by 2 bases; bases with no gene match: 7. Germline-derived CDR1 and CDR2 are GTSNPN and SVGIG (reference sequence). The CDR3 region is CAWSPGQLSSYEQYF. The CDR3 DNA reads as TGTGCCTGGAGTCCGGGACAGCTCAGCTCCTACGAGCAGTACTTC.

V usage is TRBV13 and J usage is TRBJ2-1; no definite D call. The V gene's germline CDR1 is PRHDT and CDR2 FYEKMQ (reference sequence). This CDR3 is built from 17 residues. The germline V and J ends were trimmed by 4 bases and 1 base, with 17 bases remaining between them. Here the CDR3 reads CASSSSKTPLSYNEQFF. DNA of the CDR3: TGTGCCAGCAGCTCCAGTAAGACACCCCTTTCCTACAATGAGCAGTTCTTC.

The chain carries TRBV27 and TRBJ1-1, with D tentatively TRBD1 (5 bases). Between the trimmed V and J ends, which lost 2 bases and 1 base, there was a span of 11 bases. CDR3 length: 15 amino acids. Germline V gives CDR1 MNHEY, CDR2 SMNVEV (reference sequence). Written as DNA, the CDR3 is TGTGCCAGCAGTTTAACTGAAAGGGGGAACACTGAAGCTTTCTTT. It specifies CASSLTERGNTEAFF.

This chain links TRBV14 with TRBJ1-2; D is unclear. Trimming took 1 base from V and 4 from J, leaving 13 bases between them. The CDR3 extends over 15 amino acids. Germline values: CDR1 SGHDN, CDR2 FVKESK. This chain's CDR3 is CASSQVPNPGYGYTF. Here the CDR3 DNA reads TGTGCCAGCAGCCAAGTTCCCAACCCAGGCTATGGCTACACCTTC.

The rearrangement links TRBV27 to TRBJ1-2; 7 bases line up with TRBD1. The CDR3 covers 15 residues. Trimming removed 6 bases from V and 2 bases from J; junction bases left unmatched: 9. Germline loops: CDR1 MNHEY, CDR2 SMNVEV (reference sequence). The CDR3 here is CASRETMTGNYGYTF. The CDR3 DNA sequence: TGTGCCAGCAGAGAAACTATGACAGGGAACTATGGCTACACCTTC.